This T cell receptor beta chain emerged from a study of neurological immune-mediated disorders. Findings and limits, study-wide: Phylogenetic grouping put 18 of 34 multiple sclerosis patients' repertoires into one related-CDR3 cluster, a possible signature.

Synthesis of cDNA was performed by 5'RACE using 10-nucleotide random UMIs. A single run covered 15-18 subjects with over 170 million TCR-beta sequences. Via MiXCR, TCRdb re-called the 5' RACE reads, giving one row per CDR3 protein. This table has 65,000 to 85,000 distinct CDR3 sequences, 3% to 4% appearing once. V lost 4 bases and J lost 3, with 13 bases in between. This CDR3 comprises 15 residues. Germline CDR1 is LNHNV and CDR2 is YYDKDF (reference sequence). This clonotype appeared many times. Its antigen remains unknown. The source is a woman between 45 and 65 years old with multiple sclerosis. The sample consisted of PBMCs. The chain recombines TRBV15 with TRBJ1-5; D is uncertain. CDR3 sequence (DNA): TGTGCCACCAGCACCGGGAAGAGGTACAATCAGCCCCAGCATTTT. Translated, it gives CATSTGKRYNQPQHF.